These 17 T cell receptor beta chains share one sample of origin, sequenced in a study of blood T cell repertoires in COVID-19. The table came from immunoSEQ multiplex PCR; TCRdb's copy has only in-frame clones and leaves some out. The sample lists fewer than 200,000 clones, approximately 89% occurring once. Sequencing input: peripheral blood. The receptor set was obtained from a woman aged 55-70 years with acute or convalescent COVID-19.

Only one count was recorded for this clone. J is TRBJ1-1 and V is TRBV12-3 or TRBV12-4; no clear D gene. The CDR3 is 11 residues long. Trimming left V 1 base short and J 10 bases short, with 7 bases between. The CDR3: CASSLERGAFF. In nucleotides, the CDR3 is TGTGCCAGCAGTTTAGAAAGAGGAGCTTTCTTT.

The J gene is TRBJ2-2, the V gene TRBV12-5; 7 bases are a match to TRBD1. The junction had 3 bases not matched to a gene; V was cut back by 2 bases and J by 3 bases. Germline V gene sequence: CDR1 LGHNT, CDR2 FRNRAP. The CDR3 runs 15 residues. In nucleotides, the CDR3 is TGTGCTAGTGGTTTGACGACAGGGTACACCGGGGAGCTGTTTTTT. The encoded protein is CASGLTTGYTGELFF. The full variable domain, its missing parts supplied by reference TRBV12-5 and TRBJ2-2, is DARVTQTPRHKVTEMGQEVTMRCQPILGHNTVFWYRQTMMQGLELLAYFRNRAPLDDSGMPKDRFSAEMPDATLATLKIQPSEPRDSAVYFCASGLTTGYTGELFFGEGSRLTVL.

The rearrangement uses TRBV12-5 and TRBJ2-1, with a possible D match to TRBD2 (7 bases). V was cut by 1 base and J by 3 bases, with 19 bases left in between. This CDR3 has 18 residues. The germline V gene has CDR1 LGHNT and CDR2 FRNRAP. This CDR3 is CASGLDSGGTTFYNEQFF. For the CDR3, the DNA is TGTGCTAGTGGTTTGGACTCCGGGGGGACAACCTTCTACAATGAGCAGTTCTTC. Based on the CDR3 plus reference TRBV12-5 and TRBJ2-1, the full variable domain is DARVTQTPRHKVTEMGQEVTMRCQPILGHNTVFWYRQTMMQGLELLAYFRNRAPLDDSGMPKDRFSAEMPDATLATLKIQPSEPRDSAVYFCASGLDSGGTTFYNEQFFGPGTRLTVL.

V usage is TRBV11-1 and J usage is TRBJ2-1, with 10 bases lining up with TRBD2. Trimming at V came to 1 base and at J to 10 bases, leaving 10 bases not matched to a gene. Germline V lookup: CDR1 SGHAT, CDR2 FQDESV (reference sequence). This CDR3 contains 16 residues. The CDR3 DNA follows: TGTGCCAGCAGCTTAGATTGGTCTAGCGGGAGTTACGAGCAGTTCTTC. Its protein is CASSLDWSSGSYEQFF.

This sequence joins TRBV15 and TRBJ2-6; the D is unclear. V was shortened by 8 bases and J by 0 bases, with 11 bases between the two germline ends. The CDR3 totals 15 residues. CDR1 is LNHNV, CDR2 YYDKDF, per germline (reference sequence). The CDR3 nucleotides read TGTGCCACCGGCAAGAGGAGCTCTGGGGCCAACGTCCTGACTTTC. Its protein product is CATGKRSSGANVLTF.

V is TRBV24-1 and J is TRBJ2-1, with 8 positions matching TRBD2. V trimming: 3 bases; J trimming: 0 bases; junction bases outside the gene matches: 12. The CDR3 is 19 amino acids. Germline lookup yields CDR1 KGHDR and CDR2 SFDVKD. The CDR3 spells CATSDPTGGGGRSYNEQFF. In nucleotides, the CDR3 is TGTGCCACCAGTGATCCGACAGGCGGCGGGGGGCGCTCCTACAATGAGCAGTTCTTC.

The rearrangement joins TRBV18 to TRBJ2-3, with 10 bases that match TRBD2. Germline-derived CDR1 and CDR2 are KGHSH and LQKENI. After removal of 6 bases from V and 6 bases from J, the junction contained 15 bases not matched to a gene. This CDR3 spans 17 amino acids. In nucleotides, the CDR3 is TGTGCCAGCTCCCCTAGGCCAACTAGCGGGAATGGGGATACGCAGTATTTT. This encodes CASSPRPTSGNGDTQYF.

The gene calls are TRBV18 and TRBJ2-7; tentatively, D is TRBD1 (6 bases). The V end lost 3 bases, the J end lost 2 bases, and 11 bases lay between the germline ends. The CDR3 contains 14 residues. Per the germline V gene, CDR1 is KGHSH and CDR2 is LQKENI. The CDR3 spells CASSPRQAAYEQYV. CDR3 bases: TGTGCCAGCTCACCCAGACAGGCCGCCTACGAGCAGTACGTC.

CDR3: CASSFPSSSTDTQYF. CDR3 DNA: TGCGCCAGCAGCTTCCCTAGCTCTAGCACAGATACGCAGTATTTT. V is TRBV5-1 and J is TRBJ2-3, with D possibly being TRBD2 (5 bases). V was cut by 2 bases and J by 0 bases, with 10 bases left in between. Germline V gene lookup returns CDR1 SGHRS and CDR2 YFSETQ. This CDR3 has 15 amino acids.

V gene TRBV29-1 combines with J gene TRBJ2-5; TRBD2 matches at 14 bases. There are 14 residues in the CDR3. The V gene's germline CDR1 is SQVTM and CDR2 ANQGSEA. J gave up 13 bases and V 6 bases, and 13 bases lay outside the gene matches. CDR3 residues: CSVEMRLAGGVRYF. CDR3 nucleotide sequence: TGCAGCGTCGAAATGCGACTAGCGGGGGGGGTCCGGTACTTC.

The genes are TRBV28 and TRBJ2-7, with 8 bases fitting TRBD2. The V segment lost 5 bases and the J segment 3 bases; nucleotides outside the gene matches: 9. This CDR3 has 15 residues. Germline-derived CDR1 and CDR2 are MDHEN and SYDVKM. CDR3 nucleotides: TGTGCCAGCAGTCCACCGGGACTAGTAGGCTACGAGCAGTACTTC. It yields the protein CASSPPGLVGYEQYF.

The chain couples TRBV6-1 to TRBJ1-4, with 9 bases identical to TRBD1. CDR3 length: 15 amino acids. J lost 10 bases, V lost 6 bases, and 12 bases had no gene match. CDR1 is MNHNS, CDR2 SASEGT, per germline. CDR3 sequence (DNA): TGTGCCAGCAGGGTCGCCGGGACAGGGTTGAGAAAACTGTTTTTT. Translated, it gives CASRVAGTGLRKLFF.

V usage is TRBV11-3 and J usage is TRBJ1-6; 7 bases are shared with TRBD1. Losses at the gene ends were 5 bases for V and 8 bases for J; bases not matched to a gene: 3. Germline CDR1 is SGHNT and CDR2 is YENEEA. This CDR3 region has 13 residues. The CDR3: CASSTGADSPLHF. DNA of the CDR3: TGTGCCAGCAGCACAGGGGCGGATTCACCCCTCCACTTT.

This clone was seen more than once but under ten times. This chain connects TRBV2 to TRBJ1-1; tentatively, D is TRBD1 (6 bases). This CDR3 contains 14 residues. Germline V CDR1 and CDR2: SNHLY, FYNNEI. Trimming pared 4 bases from V and 1 base from J, leaving 10 bases between. CDR3 sequence (DNA): TGTGCCAGCAGTGGGGGGGGCTGGAACACTGAAGCTTTCTTT. Its protein is CASSGGGWNTEAFF.

This clone was picked up a small number of times. V gene TRBV4-2 combines with J gene TRBJ2-2; 9 bases align to TRBD2. The germline V gene has CDR1 LGHNA and CDR2 YNFKEQ. The CDR3 is 16 amino acids. The V and J ends lost 8 bases and 4 bases, in that order; junction bases with no gene match: 11. The DNA of the CDR3 is TGTGCCAGCTCAAGAGCGGGAGGTCAAATCACCGGGGAGCTGTTTTTT. Residues: CASSRAGGQITGELFF.

This chain connects TRBV27 to TRBJ2-7; D perhaps matches TRBD1 (6 bases). CDR1 and CDR2 (germline): MNHEY, SMNVEV (reference sequence). There are 17 residues in the CDR3. V lost 5 bases and J 2 bases, leaving 22 bases between the germline ends. The CDR3 protein is CASSPNLGQHFTYEQYF. CDR3 in DNA: TGTGCCAGCAGTCCAAACCTCGGACAGCACTTTACCTACGAGCAGTACTTC.

This chain uses TRBV7-9 with TRBJ2-3; 9 nucleotides agree with TRBD2. In germline, CDR1 is SEHNR, CDR2 FQNEAQ (reference sequence). Trimming at V came to 2 bases and at J to 6 bases, leaving 9 bases not matched to a gene. There are 16 residues in the CDR3. CDR3 loop: CASSLLAGIGVDTQYF. The CDR3 DNA sequence: TGTGCCAGCAGCTTACTAGCGGGAATAGGTGTGGATACGCAGTATTTT.